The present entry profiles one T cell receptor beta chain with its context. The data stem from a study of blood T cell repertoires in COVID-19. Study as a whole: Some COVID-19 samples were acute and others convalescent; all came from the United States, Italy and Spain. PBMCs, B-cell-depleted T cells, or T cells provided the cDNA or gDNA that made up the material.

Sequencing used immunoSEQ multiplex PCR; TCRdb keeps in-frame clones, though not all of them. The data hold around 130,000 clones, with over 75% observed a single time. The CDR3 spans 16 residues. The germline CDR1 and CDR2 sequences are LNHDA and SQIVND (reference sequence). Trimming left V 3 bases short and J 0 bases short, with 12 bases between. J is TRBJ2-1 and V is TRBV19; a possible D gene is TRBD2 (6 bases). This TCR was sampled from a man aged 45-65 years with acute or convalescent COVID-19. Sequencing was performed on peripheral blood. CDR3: CASSMTGLLSYNEQFF. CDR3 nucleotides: TGTGCCAGTAGTATGACGGGACTCCTCTCCTACAATGAGCAGTTCTTC.